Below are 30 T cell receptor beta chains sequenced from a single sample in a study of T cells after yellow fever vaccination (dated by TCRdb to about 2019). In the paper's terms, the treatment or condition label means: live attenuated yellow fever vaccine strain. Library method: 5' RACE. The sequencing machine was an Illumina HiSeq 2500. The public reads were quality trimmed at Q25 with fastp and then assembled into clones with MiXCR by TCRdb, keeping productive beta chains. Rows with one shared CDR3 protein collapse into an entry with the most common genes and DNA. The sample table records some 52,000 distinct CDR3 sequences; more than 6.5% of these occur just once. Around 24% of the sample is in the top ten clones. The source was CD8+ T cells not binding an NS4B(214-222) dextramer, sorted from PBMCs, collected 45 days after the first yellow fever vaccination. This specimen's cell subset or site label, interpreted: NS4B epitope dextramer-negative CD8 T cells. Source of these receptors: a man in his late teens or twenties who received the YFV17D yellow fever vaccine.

CDR3 nucleotide sequence: TGCGCCAGCAGCTTGGGGACAGGGGTTCTGCCCCGGAGGGGCACTGAAGCTTTCTTT. Its protein product is CASSLGTGVLPRRGTEAFF. The J gene is TRBJ1-1, the V gene TRBV5-1; 9 bases align to TRBD1. CDR3 size: 19 residues. Looked up from germline, CDR1 is SGHRS and CDR2 is YFSETQ. V dropped 0 bases and J dropped 4; count of bases not matched to a gene: 16.

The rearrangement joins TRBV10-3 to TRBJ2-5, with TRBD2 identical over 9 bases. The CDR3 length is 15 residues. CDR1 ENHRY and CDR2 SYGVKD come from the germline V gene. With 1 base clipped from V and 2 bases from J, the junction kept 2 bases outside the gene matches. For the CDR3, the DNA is TGTGCCATCAGTGAGTTGCTAGCGGGGCAAGAGACCCAGTACTTC. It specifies CAISELLAGQETQYF.

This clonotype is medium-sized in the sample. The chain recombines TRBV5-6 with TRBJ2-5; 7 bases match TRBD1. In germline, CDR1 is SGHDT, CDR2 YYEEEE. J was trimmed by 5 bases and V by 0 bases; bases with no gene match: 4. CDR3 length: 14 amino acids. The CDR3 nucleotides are TGTGCCAGCAGCTTGGGCAGGGGGTATGAGACCCAGTACTTC. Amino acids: CASSLGRGYETQYF.

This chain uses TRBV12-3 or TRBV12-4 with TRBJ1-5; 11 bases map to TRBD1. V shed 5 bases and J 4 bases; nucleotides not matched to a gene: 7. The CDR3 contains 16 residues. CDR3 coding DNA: TGTGCCAGCAGTCCCCTTGGGACAGGGGGTAATCAGCCCCAGCATTTT. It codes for CASSPLGTGGNQPQHF.

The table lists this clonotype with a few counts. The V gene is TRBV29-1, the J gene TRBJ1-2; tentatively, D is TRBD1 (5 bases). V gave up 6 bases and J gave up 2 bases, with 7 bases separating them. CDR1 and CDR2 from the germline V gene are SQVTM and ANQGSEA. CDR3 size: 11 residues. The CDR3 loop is CSVKGNYGYTF. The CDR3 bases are TGCAGCGTGAAGGGGAACTATGGCTACACCTTC. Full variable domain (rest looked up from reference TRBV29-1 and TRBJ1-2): SAVISQKPSRDICQRGTSLTIQCQVDSQVTMMFWYRQQPGQSLTLIATANQGSEATYESGFVIDKFPISRPNLTFSTLTVSNMSPEDSSIYLCSVKGNYGYTFGSGTRLTVV.

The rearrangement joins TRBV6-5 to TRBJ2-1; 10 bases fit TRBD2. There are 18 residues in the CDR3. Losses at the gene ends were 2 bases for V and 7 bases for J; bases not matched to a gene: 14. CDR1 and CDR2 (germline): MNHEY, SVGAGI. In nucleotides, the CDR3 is TGTGCCAGCAGTTACCTCGCGGGGAGCGGGGGGGCCGTTAATGAGCAGTTCTTC. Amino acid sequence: CASSYLAGSGGAVNEQFF.

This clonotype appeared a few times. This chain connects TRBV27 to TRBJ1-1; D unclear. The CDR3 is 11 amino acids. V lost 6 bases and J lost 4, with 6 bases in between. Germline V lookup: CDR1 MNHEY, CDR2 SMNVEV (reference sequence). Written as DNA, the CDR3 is TGTGCCAGCAGATCAGGCACTGAAGCTTTCTTT. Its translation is CASRSGTEAFF.

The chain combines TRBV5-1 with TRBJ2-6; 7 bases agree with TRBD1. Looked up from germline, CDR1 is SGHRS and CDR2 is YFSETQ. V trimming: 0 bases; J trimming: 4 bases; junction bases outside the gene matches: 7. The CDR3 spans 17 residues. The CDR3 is CASSLAGDRAGANVLTF. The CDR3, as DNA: TGCGCCAGCAGCTTGGCGGGCGACAGGGCCGGGGCCAACGTCCTGACTTTC. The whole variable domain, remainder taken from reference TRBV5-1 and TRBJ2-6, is KAGVTQTPRYLIKTRGQQVTLSCSPISGHRSVSWYQQTPGQGLQFLFEYFSETQRNKGNFPGRFSGRQFSNSRSEMNVSTLELGDSALYLCASSLAGDRAGANVLTFGAGSRLTVL.

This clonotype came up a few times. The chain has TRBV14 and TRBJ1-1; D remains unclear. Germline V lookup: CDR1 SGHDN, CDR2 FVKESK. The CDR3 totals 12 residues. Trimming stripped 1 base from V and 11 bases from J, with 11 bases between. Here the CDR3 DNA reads TGTGCCAGCAGCCAAGCCGTTTGGGAGGCTTTCTTT. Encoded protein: CASSQAVWEAFF.

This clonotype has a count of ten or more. CDR3: CAISEEVAFYEQFF. The CDR3 bases are TGTGCCATCAGTGAGGAGGTCGCTTTCTATGAGCAGTTCTTC. The V and J genes are TRBV10-3 and TRBJ2-1; D gene ambiguous. Trimming cost V 2 bases and J 8 bases, with 13 bases left between them. This CDR3 is built from 14 residues. Germline values: CDR1 ENHRY, CDR2 SYGVKD.

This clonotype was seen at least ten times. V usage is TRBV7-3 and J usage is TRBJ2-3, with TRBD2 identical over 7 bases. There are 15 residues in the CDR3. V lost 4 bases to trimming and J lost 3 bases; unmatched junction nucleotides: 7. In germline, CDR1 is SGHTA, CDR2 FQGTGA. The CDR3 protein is CASSSGTTITDTQYF. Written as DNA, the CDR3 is TGTGCCAGCAGCTCCGGGACTACGATAACAGATACGCAGTATTTT.

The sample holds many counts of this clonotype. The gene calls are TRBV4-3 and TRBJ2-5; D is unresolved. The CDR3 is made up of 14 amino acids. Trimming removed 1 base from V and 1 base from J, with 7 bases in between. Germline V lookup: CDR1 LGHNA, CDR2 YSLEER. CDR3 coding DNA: TGCGCCAGCAGCCAAGTAGGATCCCAAGAGACCCAGTACTTC. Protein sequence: CASSQVGSQETQYF.

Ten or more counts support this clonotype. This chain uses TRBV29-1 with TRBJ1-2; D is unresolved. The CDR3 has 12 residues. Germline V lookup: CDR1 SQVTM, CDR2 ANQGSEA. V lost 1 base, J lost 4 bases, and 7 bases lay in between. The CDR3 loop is CSVEGGSYGYTF. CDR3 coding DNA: TGCAGCGTTGAAGGAGGGAGCTATGGCTACACCTTC.

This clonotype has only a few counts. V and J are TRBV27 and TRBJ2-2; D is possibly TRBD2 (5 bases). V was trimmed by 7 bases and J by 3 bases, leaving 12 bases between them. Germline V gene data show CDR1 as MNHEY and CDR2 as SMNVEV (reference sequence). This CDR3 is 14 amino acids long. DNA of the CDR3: TGTGCCAGCACCCCATCGGGATACACCGGGGAGCTGTTTTTT. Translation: CASTPSGYTGELFF.

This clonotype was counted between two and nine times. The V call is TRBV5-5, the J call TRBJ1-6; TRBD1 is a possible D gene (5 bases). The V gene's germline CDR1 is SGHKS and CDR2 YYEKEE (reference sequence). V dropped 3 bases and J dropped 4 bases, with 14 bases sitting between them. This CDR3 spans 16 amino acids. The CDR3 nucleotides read TGTGCCAGCAGCTCGGAGGGACCCGAGTATAATTCACCCCTCCACTTT. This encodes CASSSEGPEYNSPLHF.

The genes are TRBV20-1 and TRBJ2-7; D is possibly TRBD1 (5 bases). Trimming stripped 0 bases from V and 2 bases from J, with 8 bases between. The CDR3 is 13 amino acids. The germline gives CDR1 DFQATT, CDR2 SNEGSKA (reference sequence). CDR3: CSARDRQTYEQYF. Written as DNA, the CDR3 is TGCAGTGCTAGAGACCGACAGACCTACGAGCAGTACTTC.

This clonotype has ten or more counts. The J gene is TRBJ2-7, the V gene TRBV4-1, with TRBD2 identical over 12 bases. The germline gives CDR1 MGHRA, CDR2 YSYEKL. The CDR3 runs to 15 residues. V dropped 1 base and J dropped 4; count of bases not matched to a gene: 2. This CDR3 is CASSQGTSGVYEQYF. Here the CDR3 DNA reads TGCGCCAGCAGCCAAGGGACTAGCGGGGTGTACGAGCAGTACTTC.

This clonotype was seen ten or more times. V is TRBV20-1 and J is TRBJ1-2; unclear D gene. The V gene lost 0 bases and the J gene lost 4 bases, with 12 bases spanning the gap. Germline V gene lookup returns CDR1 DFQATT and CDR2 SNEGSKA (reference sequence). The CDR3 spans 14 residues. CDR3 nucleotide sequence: TGCAGTGCTAGAGATCCGTTGAGTGGCTATGGCTACACCTTC. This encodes CSARDPLSGYGYTF.

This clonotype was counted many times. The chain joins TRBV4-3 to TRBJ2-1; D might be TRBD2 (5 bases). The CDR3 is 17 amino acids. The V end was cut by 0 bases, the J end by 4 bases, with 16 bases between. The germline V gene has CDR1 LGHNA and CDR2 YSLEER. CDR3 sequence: CASSQDYLDWGYNEQFF. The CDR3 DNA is TGCGCCAGCAGCCAAGATTACCTGGACTGGGGATACAATGAGCAGTTCTTC.

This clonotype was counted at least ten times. In DNA, the CDR3 is TGCGCCAGCAGCTTGGTAGGCGGTGACGATGAGCCCCAGCATTTT. This codes for CASSLVGGDDEPQHF. The chain carries TRBV5-1 and TRBJ1-5; D uncertain. The V gene's germline CDR1 is SGHRS and CDR2 YFSETQ. This CDR3 has 15 residues. Deletions cut 0 bases from V and 8 bases from J, with 15 bases between.

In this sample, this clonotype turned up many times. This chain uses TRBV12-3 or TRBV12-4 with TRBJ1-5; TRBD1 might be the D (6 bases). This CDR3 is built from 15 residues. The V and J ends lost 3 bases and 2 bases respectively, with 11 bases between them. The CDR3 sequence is CASSFTGSGNQPQHF. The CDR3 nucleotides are TGTGCCAGCAGTTTTACAGGGTCGGGCAATCAGCCCCAGCATTTT.

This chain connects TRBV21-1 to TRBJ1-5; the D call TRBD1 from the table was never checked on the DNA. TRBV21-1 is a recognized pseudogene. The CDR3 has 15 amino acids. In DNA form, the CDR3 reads TGTGCCAGCAGCCGCGGACAGGGGGATGCACAGCCCCAGCATTTT. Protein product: CASSRGQGDAQPQHF.

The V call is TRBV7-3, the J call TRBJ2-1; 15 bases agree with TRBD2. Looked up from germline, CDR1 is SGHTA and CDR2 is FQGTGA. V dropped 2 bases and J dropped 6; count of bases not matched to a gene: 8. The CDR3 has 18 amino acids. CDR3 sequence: CASSLEPGLAGGGNEQFF. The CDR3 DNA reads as TGTGCCAGCAGCTTAGAACCGGGACTAGCGGGGGGAGGCAATGAGCAGTTCTTC.

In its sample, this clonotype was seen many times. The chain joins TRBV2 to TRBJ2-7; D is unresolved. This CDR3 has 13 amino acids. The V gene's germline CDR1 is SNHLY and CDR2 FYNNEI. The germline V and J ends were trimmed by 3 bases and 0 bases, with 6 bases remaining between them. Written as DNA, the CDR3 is TGTGCCAGCAGTGACTTGAGCTCCTACGAGCAGTACGTC. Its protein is CASSDLSSYEQYV.

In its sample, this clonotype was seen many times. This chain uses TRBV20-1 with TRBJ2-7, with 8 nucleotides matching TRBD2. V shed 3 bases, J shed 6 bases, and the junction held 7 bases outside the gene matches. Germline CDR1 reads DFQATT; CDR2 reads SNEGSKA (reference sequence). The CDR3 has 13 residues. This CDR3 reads CSARISGALEQYF. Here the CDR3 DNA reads TGCAGTGCTAGGATTAGCGGGGCCCTCGAGCAGTACTTC.

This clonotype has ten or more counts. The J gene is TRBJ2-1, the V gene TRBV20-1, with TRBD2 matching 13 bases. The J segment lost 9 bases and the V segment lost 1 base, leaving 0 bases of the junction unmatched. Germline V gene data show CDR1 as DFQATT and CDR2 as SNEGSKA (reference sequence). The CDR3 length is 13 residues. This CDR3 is CSARGLAGGEQFF. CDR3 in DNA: TGCAGTGCTAGAGGACTAGCGGGGGGTGAGCAGTTCTTC.

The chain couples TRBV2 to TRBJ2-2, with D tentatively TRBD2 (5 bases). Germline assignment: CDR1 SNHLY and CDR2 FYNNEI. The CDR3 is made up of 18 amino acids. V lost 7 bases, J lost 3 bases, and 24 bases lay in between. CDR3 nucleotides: TGTGCCAGCACCGGGCGGGTCCACCGGGCTGAGGACACCGGGGAGCTGTTTTTT. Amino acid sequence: CASTGRVHRAEDTGELFF.

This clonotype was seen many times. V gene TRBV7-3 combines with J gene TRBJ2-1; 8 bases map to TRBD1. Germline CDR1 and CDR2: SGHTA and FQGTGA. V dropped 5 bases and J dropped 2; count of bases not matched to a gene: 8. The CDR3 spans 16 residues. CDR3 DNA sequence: TGTGCCAGCAGCGCTAAGGGACAGGATCCCTACAATGAGCAGTTCTTC. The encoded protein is CASSAKGQDPYNEQFF.

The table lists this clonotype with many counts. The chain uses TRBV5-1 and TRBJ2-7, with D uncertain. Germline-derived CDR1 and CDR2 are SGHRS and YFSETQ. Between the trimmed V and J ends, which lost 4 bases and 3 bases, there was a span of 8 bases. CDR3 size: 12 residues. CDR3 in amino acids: CASSIDGYEQYV. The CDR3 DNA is TGCGCCAGCAGCATCGACGGCTACGAGCAGTACGTC.

In DNA, the CDR3 is TGTGCCAGCAGCGACTCGGGGGGCGACTACAATGAGCAGTTCTTC. Amino acid sequence: CASSDSGGDYNEQFF. The chain has TRBV9 and TRBJ2-1, with D maybe TRBD2 (7 bases). The V gene lost 3 bases and the J gene lost 3 bases, with 13 bases spanning the gap. Germline V gene sequence: CDR1 SGDLS, CDR2 YYNGEE. The CDR3 runs 15 residues.